Listed below are T cell receptor beta chains from one sample, sequenced in a study of technical replicates of blood from several donors. Data came from immunoSEQ multiplex PCR; TCRdb stores just in-frame clones and leaves some out. The sample lists tens of thousands of clones, about 92% occurring once. The sample taken for sequencing was T cells isolated from PBMCs. These receptors were obtained from a human donor in good health. CDR3s include the opening cysteine and the closing phenylalanine or tryptophan. The order of the fields is clone size, J gene, V gene, D gene, CDR3 DNA, CDR3 protein. A D gene is named only where the DNA matches it firmly. Expanded clones are given a class, and other clones once, few, many or no size at all.

NA TRBJ2-7 TRBV28 TRBD2 TGTGCCAGCAGTTTATGGTCTAGCGGGTCCTACGAGCAGTACTTC CASSLWSSGSYEQYF
NA TRBJ2-1 TRBV7-9 TRBD1 TGTGCCAGCAGCTTAGTACAGGGGGCGGGGGAGCAGTTCTTC CASSLVQGAGEQFF
NA TRBJ2-3 TRBV5-1 TRBD2 TGCGCCAGCAGCTTGGATCGCGGGGGAAGCACAGATACGCAGTATTTT CASSLDRGGSTDTQYF
once TRBJ2-7 TRBV28 TRBD1 TGTGCCAGCAGCTACCCACCGGGACAGGTATTAAGCTCCTACGAGCAGTACTTC CASSYPPGQVLSSYEQYF
NA TRBJ2-7 TRBV6-1 NA TGTGCCAGCAGTGAAGTAGCAGGGTACCCCCACGAGCAGTACTTC CASSEVAGYPHEQYF
NA TRBJ2-4 TRBV6-6 TRBD1 TGTGCCGTCAGACAGGGCGTGGGAGCCAAAAACATTCAGTACTTC CAVRQGVGAKNIQYF
once TRBJ2-2 TRBV2 NA TGTGCCAGCAGTCCTACTCCGAACACCGGGGAGCTGTTTTTT CASSPTPNTGELFF
NA TRBJ2-1 TRBV20-1 TRBD2 TGCAGTGGGGAGGGATACAATGAGCAGTTCTTC CSGEGYNEQFF
NA TRBJ2-7 TRBV13 TRBD1 TGTGCCAGCAGTTTACAGGGGTTACAGCAGTACTTC CASSLQGLQQYF
NA TRBJ2-5 TRBV27 TRBD1 TGTGCCAGCAGTCCCGGACAGGCTTTTCAGACCCAGTACTTC CASSPGQAFQTQYF
NA TRBJ2-7 TRBV7-6 TRBD1 TGTGCCAGCAGCCGTATAGGGACAGCGAACTCCTACGAGCAGTACTTC CASSRIGTANSYEQYF
NA TRBJ1-2 TRBV11-2 NA TGTGCCAGCAGCTTAGATCCGGAGTATGGCTACACCTTC CASSLDPEYGYTF
NA TRBJ2-1 TRBV9 NA TGTGCCAGCAGCGTGAGGGCCCATGAGCAGTTCTTC CASSVRAHEQFF
NA TRBJ2-7 TRBV10-3 TRBD2 TGTGCCATCAGTCGGACTAGCGGGAGAGTCAACGAGCAGTACTTC CAISRTSGRVNEQYF
NA TRBJ1-4 TRBV11-3 NA TGTGCCAGCAGCGTCGGACAGCTGGCCGAAAAACTGTTTTTT CASSVGQLAEKLFF
NA TRBJ2-3 TRBV4-1 NA TGCGCCAGCAGCCAAGGTGGACTGTTGACAGATACGCAGTATTTT CASSQGGLLTDTQYF
NA TRBJ2-7 TRBV5-1 NA TGCGCCAGCAGCCCAACGGACAGCCGCTACGAGCAGTACTTC CASSPTDSRYEQYF
NA TRBJ2-1 TRBV5-4 TRBD2 TGTGCCAGCAGTCCGCTAGCGGGCTACAATGAGCAGTTCTTC CASSPLAGYNEQFF
few TRBJ1-5 TRBV6-5 NA TGTGCCAGCAGTCAAAAAACGGGGGGTAATCAGCCCCAGCATTTT CASSQKTGGNQPQHF
once TRBJ1-1 TRBV10-3 TRBD1 TGTGCCATCAGTTCCGGGACAGGGGGCCCCTTCGTGCACACTGAAGCTTTCTTT CAISSGTGGPFVHTEAFF
NA TRBJ2-2 TRBV12-5 TRBD1 TGTGCTAGTGGTTTGGTACAAGGGGGCGCGGACGGGGAGCTGTTTTTT CASGLVQGGADGELFF
NA TRBJ1-5 TRBV19 NA TGTGCCAGTAGGGAGACAGATTATAGCAATCAGCCCCAGCATTTT CASRETDYSNQPQHF
NA TRBJ2-3 TRBV13 TRBD2 TGTGCCAGCAGTTCAAGGGGACTATCTAGCACAGATACGCAGTATTTT CASSSRGLSSTDTQYF
NA TRBJ1-5 TRBV10-3 NA TGTGCCATCCGACAGACGGGTAGCAATCAGCCCCAGCATTTT CAIRQTGSNQPQHF
few TRBJ1-2 TRBV7-9 TRBD1 TGTGCCAGCAGCCTATCTACAGGGGTAACGAGATATGGCTACACCTTC CASSLSTGVTRYGYTF
NA TRBJ2-2 TRBV19 TRBD2 TGTGCCAGTATGGCGGGAGGGACCGGGGAGCTGTTTTTT CASMAGGTGELFF
NA TRBJ1-4 TRBV9 TRBD1 TGTGCCAGCAGCGCCCCCGCCGGGACAGGGCTCGAAAAACTGTTTTTT CASSAPAGTGLEKLFF
once TRBJ1-1 TRBV7-9 NA TGTGCCAGCAGGGAGGTAGGACGTACTGAAGCTTTCTTT CASREVGRTEAFF
NA TRBJ1-4 TRBV2 TRBD1 TGTGCCAGCAGCGTGGGACAGGGGTTTGAGGAAAAACTGTTTTTT CASSVGQGFEEKLFF
once TRBJ2-1 TRBV11-2 NA TGTGCCAGCAGCTCCTTACGGGAGCTAAACAATGAGCAGTTCTTC CASSSLRELNNEQFF
NA TRBJ1-4 TRBV27 TRBD1 TGTGCCAGCAGTTTGAGGACAGGACCTAATGAAAAACTGTTTTTT CASSLRTGPNEKLFF
NA TRBJ2-5 TRBV10-3 TRBD2 TGTGCCATCAGTGGTAGCGGGAGGCTAACAAAGACCCAGTACTTC CAISGSGRLTKTQYF
once TRBJ2-5 TRBV7-9 NA TGTGCCAGCAGCCTCCTCGCAGGGCAAGAGACCCAGTACTTC CASSLLAGQETQYF
NA TRBJ2-3 TRBV6-1 NA TGTGCCAGCAGTGAAGCGGGGGGTTTAGAGTATTTT CASSEAGGLEYF
NA TRBJ1-4 TRBV7-8 NA TGTGCCAGCAGCCGACAGCGGGAAACAGAAAAACTGTTTTTT CASSRQRETEKLFF
NA TRBJ1-5 TRBV9 NA TGTGCCAGCAGCGTAGGGGGGGGGATCGGTCAGCCCCAGCATTTT CASSVGGGIGQPQHF
NA TRBJ1-4 TRBV18 NA TGTGCCAGCTCACCGCAGGATCTGGGCGAAAAACTGTTTTTT CASSPQDLGEKLFF
NA TRBJ1-5 TRBV11-2 TRBD1 TGTGCCAGCAGCTTAGATACAGGGGGCAATCAGCCCCAGCATTTT CASSLDTGGNQPQHF
NA TRBJ2-7 TRBV5-5 NA TGTGCCAGCAGCCAGGTTAACAGGGACGAGCAGTACTTC CASSQVNRDEQYF
NA TRBJ2-3 TRBV6-5 TRBD2 TGTGCCAGCAGTTACTCCTTTTGGGGGAGGGAAGATACGCAGTATTTT CASSYSFWGREDTQYF
NA TRBJ1-4 TRBV9 NA TGTGCCAGCAGCGTCTCATCGGGAAATGAAAAACTGTTTTTT CASSVSSGNEKLFF
NA TRBJ2-2 TRBV23-1 TRBD2 TGCGCCAGCAGTCACTCGACCGGGACTAGCGGGGCGAACACCGGGGAGCTGTTTTTT CASSHSTGTSGANTGELFF
NA TRBJ1-1 TRBV6-6 NA TGTGCCAGCAGTTACGAGGGAGGAACTGAAGCTTTCTTT CASSYEGGTEAFF
NA TRBJ1-5 TRBV7-2 TRBD1 TGTGCCAGCAGCCTAGACAGGGGAAGCAATCAGCCCCAGCATTTT CASSLDRGSNQPQHF
NA TRBJ2-7 TRBV19 TRBD1 TGTGCCAGTAGTATTCGGGGACAGGGCTACGAGCAGTACTTC CASSIRGQGYEQYF
NA TRBJ2-5 TRBV30 NA TGTGCCTGGAGTGGGACGGGGAGGCAACAAGAGACCCAGTACTTC CAWSGTGRQQETQYF
NA TRBJ2-7 TRBV7-2 TRBD2 TGTGCCAGCCGACTAGCGGGGGCCTACGAGCAGTACTTC CASRLAGAYEQYF
NA TRBJ1-3 TRBV10-3 NA TGTGCCATCACCAGCTCTGGAAACACCATATATTTT CAITSSGNTIYF
NA TRBJ1-4 TRBV19 NA TGTGCCAGTACTCTAGATGGACAGCCTAATGAAAAACTGTTTTTT CASTLDGQPNEKLFF
NA TRBJ2-1 TRBV9 TRBD2 TGTGCCAGCAGCGTAGGTTTACTAGCGGGAGGCTACAATGAGCAGTTCTTC CASSVGLLAGGYNEQFF
NA TRBJ2-2 TRBV11-1 NA TGTGCCAGCAGACCAGGACGGGGGAAAAACACCGGGGAGCTGTTTTTT CASRPGRGKNTGELFF
few TRBJ1-1 TRBV10-2 NA TGCGCCAGCAGTGAACAGGGCTGGACTGAAGCTTTCTTT CASSEQGWTEAFF
NA TRBJ2-7 TRBV7-9 NA TGTGCCAGCAGCTTAGGCAGGGCTCGCGAGCAGTACTTC CASSLGRAREQYF
NA TRBJ2-7 TRBV27 NA TGTGCCAGCAGGGTGTCTCAGGGAAGCTCCTACGAGCAGTACTTC CASRVSQGSSYEQYF
NA TRBJ2-3 TRBV6-1 NA TGTGCCAGCAGGAGGGGGGGTTTCACAGATACGCAGTATTTT CASRRGGFTDTQYF
NA TRBJ1-1 TRBV6-5 NA TGTGCCAGCAGCCTCCGGGATCCCACTGAAGCTTTCTTT CASSLRDPTEAFF
NA TRBJ2-2 TRBV30 NA TGTGCCCGGACTTTAGGACAGTCTAACACCGGGGAGCTGTTTTTT CARTLGQSNTGELFF
NA TRBJ2-1 TRBV11-2 NA TGTGCCAGCAGCTTATTCTTGGCAAACAATGAGCAGTTCTTC CASSLFLANNEQFF
NA TRBJ1-3 TRBV27 NA TGTGCCAGCAGTTCAGGGTGGTTTAAGGAAGGGACTGGAAACACCATATATTTT CASSSGWFKEGTGNTIYF